Below, 9 T cell receptor beta chains from the same sample are listed, as sequenced in a study of cytomegalovirus exposure and HLA in healthy donors. Vbeta (60) and Jbeta (13) primers were used in the PCR. TCRdb's copy holds only in-frame clones and misses some; the assay was immunoSEQ multiplex PCR. The sample records about 170,000 clones, 75% to 90% being singletons. The sample consisted of PBMCs. Receptors originate from a boy aged 2-15 years in good health and CMV-seronegative.

This clone appeared once. The rearrangement joins TRBV7-3 to TRBJ1-1, with D possibly being TRBD1 (6 bases). Trimming cost V 0 bases and J 7 bases, with 9 bases left between them. Germline CDR1 and CDR2: SGHTA and FQGTGA. The length of the CDR3 is 13 residues. The CDR3 reads CASSLTGGGEAFF. Here the CDR3 DNA reads TGTGCCAGCAGCTTAACTGGGGGCGGTGAAGCTTTCTTT.

The chain combines TRBV6-6 with TRBJ2-1; 15 nucleotides agree with TRBD2. The trim removed 2 bases at V and 5 bases at J, leaving 1 base unmatched. CDR3 length: 16 residues. From germline, CDR1 is MNHNY and CDR2 SVGAGI (reference sequence). This chain's CDR3 is CASSYRTSGGDNEQFF. Written as DNA, the CDR3 is TGTGCCAGCAGTTACCGGACTAGCGGGGGGGACAATGAGCAGTTCTTC.

This clone was observed a few times. CDR3 bases: TGCGCCAGCAGCCCCGGGACAGGGTCTCTAGATACGCAGTATTTT. Amino acids: CASSPGTGSLDTQYF. The rearrangement links TRBV4-1 to TRBJ2-3, with TRBD1 identical over 9 bases. In germline, CDR1 is MGHRA, CDR2 YSYEKL. The CDR3 totals 15 residues. V lost 4 bases to trimming and J lost 5 bases; unmatched junction nucleotides: 7.

V usage is TRBV19 and J usage is TRBJ1-2; D is possibly TRBD1 (6 bases). This CDR3 has 13 residues. CDR1 and CDR2 from the germline V gene are LNHDA and SQIVND (reference sequence). The ends were cut back, 8 bases at V and 5 bases at J, with 15 bases in the middle. The DNA for the CDR3 is TGTGCCAGTCATGGTTTAGGGGGATATGGCTACACCTTC. Amino acid sequence: CASHGLGGYGYTF.

This chain connects TRBV11-2 to TRBJ2-2; 8 positions agree with TRBD1. Trimming at V came to 3 bases and at J to 6 bases, leaving 6 bases not matched to a gene. CDR1 is SGHAT and CDR2 is FQNNGV in the germline V gene. The CDR3 extends over 15 amino acids. The CDR3 coding sequence is TGTGCCAGCAGCTTTGACAGGGGAGGCTCCGGGGAGCTGTTTTTT. Protein sequence: CASSFDRGGSGELFF.

The V call is TRBV10-1, the J call TRBJ2-5; TRBD2 matches 8 bases. The CDR3 extends over 13 amino acids. J gave up 5 bases and V 3 bases, and 2 bases lay outside the gene matches. The germline CDR1 and CDR2 sequences are WNHNN and SYGVQD (reference sequence). This CDR3 is CASSERGGETQYF. The CDR3, as DNA: TGCGCCAGCAGTGAACGGGGGGGGGAGACCCAGTACTTC.

The sample holds a few counts of this clone. Here the CDR3 reads CASSASVAGGRTDTQYF. In DNA form, the CDR3 reads TGTGCCAGCAGCGCGAGTGTAGCGGGAGGAAGGACAGATACGCAGTATTTT. The V gene is TRBV9, the J gene TRBJ2-3; TRBD2 matches at 10 bases. Germline assignment: CDR1 SGDLS and CDR2 YYNGEE. Trimming removed 3 bases from V and 3 bases from J; junction bases left unmatched: 10. The CDR3 has 17 amino acids.

In this sample, this clone turned up a few times. The chain couples TRBV29-1 to TRBJ1-1; TRBD1 agrees at 7 bases. With 8 bases clipped from V and 3 bases from J, the junction kept 9 bases outside the gene matches. CDR1 and CDR2 (germline): SQVTM, ANQGSEA. The CDR3 contains 13 residues. CDR3 sequence: CSMDRFLYTEAFF. Here the CDR3 DNA reads TGCAGCATGGACAGGTTTTTATACACTGAAGCTTTCTTT.

A few counts support this clone. The chain couples TRBV28 to TRBJ1-2, with 7 positions matching TRBD1. The CDR3 extends over 16 amino acids. Germline V gives CDR1 MDHEN, CDR2 SYDVKM. With V trimmed by 6 bases and J by 4 bases, 14 bases remained unmatched. The CDR3 nucleotides read TGTGCCAGCAGACCTTATCAAACAGGGGCGGGCTATGGCTACACCTTC. Translated: CASRPYQTGAGYGYTF.